This passage covers 29 T cell receptor beta chains from one sample sequenced in a study of beta chain features in type 1 diabetes. These receptors' antigens are unknown. Findings and limits, study-wide: Type 1 diabetes patients had TCRB CDR3s that were shorter (moderately but significantly so) in all four CD4+ subsets.

Every bit of the isolated RNA underwent reverse transcription, so sequencing read expressed TCRB transcripts. Here immunoSEQ multiplex PCR was the method, and the copy in TCRdb shows in-frame clones only, minus some. In the table there are about 160,000 clones, roughly 10% of which are singletons. Sequenced input: central memory CD4+ T cells from blood. These receptor sequences come from a woman in her twenties or thirties with type 1 diabetes.

This rearrangement joins TRBV7-2 to TRBJ2-5; D is uncertain. Germline CDR1 SGHTA, CDR2 FQGNSA. The CDR3 runs to 12 residues. Trimming took 5 bases from V and 4 from J, leaving 8 bases between them. DNA for the CDR3: TGTGCCAGCAGCCCCAACAGAGAGACCCAGTACTTC. This sequence encodes CASSPNRETQYF.

The rearrangement links TRBV25-1 to TRBJ2-5; 7 positions match TRBD1. The germline gives CDR1 MGHDK, CDR2 SYGVNS. Unmatched junction bases numbered 7, after V lost 4 bases and J lost 5 bases. This CDR3 is 14 amino acids long. The CDR3 loop is CASSVAGGWETQYF. The CDR3 nucleotides are TGTGCCAGCAGTGTGGCAGGGGGTTGGGAGACCCAGTACTTC.

This clone was counted only a few times. CDR3 in amino acids: CASSVRGEAFF. CDR3 DNA: TGTGCCAGCAGTGTCCGGGGTGAAGCTTTCTTT. The chain links TRBV28 to TRBJ1-1; D gene unclear. The germline CDR1 and CDR2 sequences are MDHEN and SYDVKM. V was trimmed by 5 bases and J by 7 bases, leaving 8 bases between them. This CDR3 has 11 amino acids.

V is TRBV7-8 and J is TRBJ2-7; possible D gene TRBD2, 6 bases. The V gene's germline CDR1 is SGHVS and CDR2 FQNEAQ. The ends were cut back, 1 base at V and 0 bases at J, with 13 bases in the middle. The CDR3 totals 16 residues. In nucleotides, the CDR3 is TGTGCCAGCAGCTTAGAAACGGGACTCTTCTCCTACGAGCAGTACTTC. It translates to CASSLETGLFSYEQYF.

This chain connects TRBV6-6 to TRBJ2-6, with no clear D. The germline V and J ends were trimmed by 7 bases and 0 bases, with 13 bases remaining between them. Looked up from germline, CDR1 is MNHNY and CDR2 is SVGAGI (reference sequence). The CDR3 consists of 16 residues. CDR3 region: CASTLDRSSGANVLTF. The CDR3, as DNA: TGTGCCAGCACCCTAGACCGTTCCTCTGGGGCCAACGTCCTGACTTTC.

The chain has TRBV5-1 and TRBJ2-3, with 11 bases that match TRBD2. Per the germline V gene, CDR1 is SGHRS and CDR2 is YFSETQ. This CDR3 comprises 16 residues. J gave up 0 bases and V 5 bases, and 5 bases lay outside the gene matches. In nucleotides, the CDR3 is TGCGCCAGCAGTTCCAGACTAGCGGGAAGCACAGATACGCAGTATTTT. It encodes CASSSRLAGSTDTQYF.

In this sample, this clone turned up a few times. The CDR3 DNA sequence: TGTGCCAGTAGTATATATCCGGACAGGATCACTGAAGCTTTCTTT. It encodes CASSIYPDRITEAFF. V gene TRBV19 combines with J gene TRBJ1-1; 7 bases are a match to TRBD1. Germline CDR1 LNHDA, CDR2 SQIVND (reference sequence). V dropped 2 bases and J dropped 4; count of bases not matched to a gene: 7. This CDR3 has 15 amino acids.

This clone has ten or more counts. In DNA form, the CDR3 reads TGTGCCAGCAGCCGAATGACTAGCGGGACTGCTGGGGAGCAGTACTTC. Translated, it gives CASSRMTSGTAGEQYF. This chain joins TRBV14 and TRBJ2-7, with 11 bases matching TRBD2. Trimming at V came to 4 bases and at J to 7 bases, leaving 12 bases not matched to a gene. The CDR3 is 16 amino acids. From germline, CDR1 is SGHDN and CDR2 FVKESK.

The chain links TRBV18 to TRBJ2-1; a weak D match, TRBD1 (6 bases). Germline V gives CDR1 KGHSH, CDR2 LQKENI. The CDR3 has 15 residues. V lost 1 base and J lost 10, with 17 bases in between. CDR3 sequence (DNA): TGTGCCAGCTCACCACAAGAGTCGAGGACAGCCGAGCAGTTCTTC. It translates to CASSPQESRTAEQFF.

CDR3 sequence reads: CASTQGASLQETQYF. CDR3 DNA sequence: TGTGCCAGCACGCAGGGGGCATCCCTACAAGAGACCCAGTACTTC. V usage is TRBV6-6 and J usage is TRBJ2-5; TRBD1 matches at 8 bases. Germline assignment: CDR1 MNHNY and CDR2 SVGAGI (reference sequence). The CDR3 covers 15 residues. The J segment lost 2 bases and the V segment lost 7 bases, leaving 9 bases of the junction unmatched.

Only a few counts were recorded for this clone. The rearrangement uses TRBV7-9 and TRBJ2-7; D is perhaps TRBD1 (6 bases). Germline loops: CDR1 SEHNR, CDR2 FQNEAQ (reference sequence). With 6 bases removed from V and 3 bases from J, the gap between germline ends came to 27 bases. CDR3 size: 18 residues. Written as DNA, the CDR3 is TGTGCCAGCAGTCGACAGCTTAGCGCAGGGGCCAAACTCTACGAGCAGTACTTC. Its translation is CASSRQLSAGAKLYEQYF.

The rearrangement joins TRBV20-1 to TRBJ1-2; D remains unclear. CDR1 and CDR2 from the germline V gene are DFQATT and SNEGSKA (reference sequence). V gave up 4 bases and J gave up 2 bases, with 5 bases separating them. The CDR3 loop spans 11 amino acids. CDR3 in DNA: TGCAGTGCTAACAGCAACTATGGCTACACCTTC. It specifies CSANSNYGYTF.

At least ten counts were recorded for this clone. The chain carries TRBV30 and TRBJ2-3, with D tentatively TRBD2 (6 bases). This CDR3 contains 13 residues. V shed 4 bases and J shed 4 bases, with 12 bases lying between them. CDR1 is GTSNPN, CDR2 SVGIG, per germline (reference sequence). CDR3 region: CAWNRRRADTQYF. The CDR3 DNA follows: TGTGCCTGGAATCGGCGGAGGGCAGATACGCAGTATTTT.

This clone was seen a handful of times. The rearrangement uses TRBV27 and TRBJ1-1; the D is unclear. The germline V gene has CDR1 MNHEY and CDR2 SMNVEV (reference sequence). Trimming pared 8 bases from V and 12 bases from J, leaving 22 bases between. The CDR3 is 13 residues long. The CDR3 DNA sequence: TGTGCCAGCCAGTCCCTAGCGGGAGGGTTCCCTTTCTTT. It translates to CASQSLAGGFPFF.

The V call is TRBV5-1, the J call TRBJ2-3; 9 nucleotides agree with TRBD2. Germline V CDR1 and CDR2: SGHRS, YFSETQ. The CDR3 is made up of 17 amino acids. V shed 7 bases and J 0 bases; nucleotides not matched to a gene: 12. The CDR3 loop reads CASFQGIAGASTDTQYF. The CDR3 DNA sequence: TGCGCCAGCTTCCAGGGGATAGCGGGAGCGAGCACAGATACGCAGTATTTT.

The chain carries TRBV12-5 and TRBJ2-6, with D unresolved. CDR3 length: 13 amino acids. CDR1 is LGHNT, CDR2 FRNRAP, per germline. Trimming shortened V by 6 bases and J by 0 bases, and 3 bases separated the two germline ends. CDR3 amino acids: CASGSSGANVLTF. CDR3 in DNA: TGTGCTAGTGGCTCCTCTGGGGCCAACGTCCTGACTTTC.

This clone was seen a handful of times. The chain combines TRBV7-9 with TRBJ2-5; 10 bases fit TRBD2. CDR1 is SEHNR and CDR2 is FQNEAQ in the germline V gene (reference sequence). The V segment lost 3 bases and the J segment 4 bases; nucleotides outside the gene matches: 8. The CDR3 totals 16 residues. DNA for the CDR3: TGTGCCAGCAGCTTCGTCCACAGCGGGAGGGGAGAGACCCAGTACTTC. Protein product: CASSFVHSGRGETQYF.

This clone was seen a handful of times. V is TRBV5-1 and J is TRBJ2-1; 10 bases agree with TRBD2. Germline V gene data show CDR1 as SGHRS and CDR2 as YFSETQ. This CDR3 is built from 15 residues. The V segment lost 4 bases and the J segment 7 bases; nucleotides outside the gene matches: 8. The CDR3 here is CASSDASGSMNEQFF. The CDR3 DNA is TGCGCCAGCAGCGACGCTAGCGGGAGTATGAATGAGCAGTTCTTC. Combining the CDR3 with reference TRBV5-1 and TRBJ2-1 gives the whole variable domain KAGVTQTPRYLIKTRGQQVTLSCSPISGHRSVSWYQQTPGQGLQFLFEYFSETQRNKGNFPGRFSGRQFSNSRSEMNVSTLELGDSALYLCASSDASGSMNEQFFGPGTRLTVL.

The chain employs TRBV15 and TRBJ1-2; the D gene is possibly TRBD1 (5 bases). V lost 9 bases and J lost 2, with 19 bases in between. The CDR3 has 15 residues. Looked up from germline, CDR1 is LNHNV and CDR2 is YYDKDF (reference sequence). The CDR3 reads CATAQQAERNYGYTF. CDR3 coding DNA: TGTGCCACAGCACAACAGGCAGAAAGAAACTATGGCTACACCTTC.

This clone has more than one count but fewer than ten. The chain has TRBV27 and TRBJ2-5, with 15 bases aligning to TRBD2. The germline gives CDR1 MNHEY, CDR2 SMNVEV (reference sequence). V shed 6 bases, J shed 5 bases, and the junction held 10 bases outside the gene matches. This CDR3 has 17 amino acids. CDR3 amino acids: CASRKGLAGGPGETQYF. CDR3 nucleotide sequence: TGTGCCAGCAGAAAAGGACTAGCGGGAGGGCCAGGGGAGACCCAGTACTTC.

The chain carries TRBV28 and TRBJ2-7; maybe TRBD2 (5 bases). CDR1 is MDHEN, CDR2 SYDVKM, per germline. The CDR3 runs to 14 residues. The V gene lost 7 bases and the J gene lost 1 base, with 14 bases spanning the gap. The DNA for the CDR3 is TGTGCCAGCACCCTGGGCAGAGGGTCCTACGAGCAGTACTTC. Residues: CASTLGRGSYEQYF.

This clone was counted at least ten times. This chain uses TRBV29-1 with TRBJ2-7; 10 nucleotides align to TRBD1. The CDR3 is made up of 12 amino acids. Per the germline V gene, CDR1 is SQVTM and CDR2 is ANQGSEA. Unmatched junction bases numbered 3, after V lost 7 bases and J lost 3 bases. The chain's CDR3 is CSAGQGHYEQYF. CDR3 DNA: TGCAGCGCGGGACAGGGGCACTACGAGCAGTACTTC.

This clone showed up just a few times. This chain uses TRBV2 with TRBJ2-2; a possible D gene is TRBD2 (6 bases). The ends were cut back, 6 bases at V and 6 bases at J, with 17 bases in the middle. The CDR3 contains 15 residues. From germline, CDR1 is SNHLY and CDR2 FYNNEI. The CDR3 DNA is TGTGCCAGCAGCGCCGCGGGGTGGGGAGCCGGGGAGCTGTTTTTT. Protein sequence: CASSAAGWGAGELFF. Filled out from reference TRBV2 and TRBJ2-2, the complete variable domain reads EPEVTQTPSHQVTQMGQEVILRCVPISNHLYFYWYRQILGQKVEFLVSFYNNEISEKSEIFDDQFSVERPDGSNFTLKIRSTKLEDSAMYFCASSAAGWGAGELFFGEGSRLTVL.

This clone has more than one count but fewer than ten. The V and J genes are TRBV7-6 and TRBJ2-7, with D hard to call. The germline V gene encodes CDR1 SGHVS and CDR2 FNYEAQ. The CDR3 contains 11 residues. Trimming removed 5 bases at V and 6 bases at J, with 8 bases between. CDR3 sequence reads: CASSVSGEQYF. Written as DNA, the CDR3 is TGTGCCAGCAGCGTCTCAGGCGAGCAGTACTTC. Complete variable domain (other parts from reference TRBV7-6 and TRBJ2-7): GAGVSQSPRYKVTKRGQDVALRCDPISGHVSLYWYRQALGQGPEFLTYFNYEAQQDKSGLPNDRFSAERPEGSISTLTIQRTEQRDSAMYRCASSVSGEQYFGPGTRLTVT.

The V and J genes are TRBV9 and TRBJ2-1; 12 bases fit TRBD2. The V gene's germline CDR1 is SGDLS and CDR2 YYNGEE. V lost 0 bases and J lost 0; bases outside the gene matches: 7. The CDR3 consists of 19 residues. The CDR3 DNA sequence: TGTGCCAGCAGCGTAGGCGGGACTAGCGGGTTGAGCTCCTACAATGAGCAGTTCTTC. Its translation: CASSVGGTSGLSSYNEQFF.

The chain has TRBV18 and TRBJ1-5; D uncertain. The CDR3 length is 15 residues. CDR1 and CDR2 from the germline V gene are KGHSH and LQKENI. V was cut by 3 bases and J by 2 bases, with 11 bases left in between. The chain's CDR3 is CASSPGGPGNQPQHF. For the CDR3, the DNA is TGTGCCAGCTCACCGGGAGGGCCTGGCAATCAGCCCCAGCATTTT.

A few counts support this clone. This chain connects TRBV5-1 to TRBJ2-7; 13 bases match TRBD2. CDR3 length: 18 amino acids. CDR1 and CDR2 from the germline V gene are SGHRS and YFSETQ. V was clipped by 1 base and J by 6 bases; unmatched bases: 13. CDR3 nucleotides: TGCGCCAGCAGCTTGAAAGGCATAGGACTAGCGGGAGAGGGCGAGCAGTACTTC. Amino acids: CASSLKGIGLAGEGEQYF.

This clone was detected a few times. V and J are TRBV2 and TRBJ1-5, with a weak D call TRBD1 (5 bases). The length of the CDR3 is 12 residues. Looked up from germline, CDR1 is SNHLY and CDR2 is FYNNEI. The V gene lost 7 bases and the J gene lost 7 bases, with 11 bases spanning the gap. CDR3 nucleotide sequence: TGTGCCAGCACCTCAACAGGCCAGCCCCAGCATTTT. Amino acid sequence: CASTSTGQPQHF. The entire variable domain, with the rest obtained from reference TRBV2 and TRBJ1-5, is as follows: EPEVTQTPSHQVTQMGQEVILRCVPISNHLYFYWYRQILGQKVEFLVSFYNNEISEKSEIFDDQFSVERPDGSNFTLKIRSTKLEDSAMYFCASTSTGQPQHFGDGTRLSIL.

This clone was counted between two and nine times. This sequence joins TRBV7-6 and TRBJ2-1, with TRBD2 identical over 9 bases. Germline values: CDR1 SGHVS, CDR2 FNYEAQ. The CDR3 runs to 14 residues. The trim removed 5 bases at V and 8 bases at J, leaving 7 bases unmatched. The CDR3 sequence is CASSPLAGRHEQFF. DNA for the CDR3: TGTGCCAGCAGCCCCCTAGCGGGAAGGCATGAGCAGTTCTTC.